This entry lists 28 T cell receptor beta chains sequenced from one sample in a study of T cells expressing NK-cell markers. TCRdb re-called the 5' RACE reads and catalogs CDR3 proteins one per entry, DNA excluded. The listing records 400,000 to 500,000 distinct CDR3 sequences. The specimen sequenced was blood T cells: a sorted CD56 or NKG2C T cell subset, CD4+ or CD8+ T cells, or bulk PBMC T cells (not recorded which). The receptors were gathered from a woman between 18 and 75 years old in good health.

CDR3 loop: CASSSSQEGSKNIQYF. The J gene is TRBJ2-4, the V gene TRBV28. This CDR3 comprises 16 residues. Germline CDR1 reads MDHEN; CDR2 reads SYDVKM.

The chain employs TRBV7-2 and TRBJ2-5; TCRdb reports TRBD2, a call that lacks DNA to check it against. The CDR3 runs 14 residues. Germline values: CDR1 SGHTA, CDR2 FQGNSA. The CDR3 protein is CASSWSGSAETQYF.

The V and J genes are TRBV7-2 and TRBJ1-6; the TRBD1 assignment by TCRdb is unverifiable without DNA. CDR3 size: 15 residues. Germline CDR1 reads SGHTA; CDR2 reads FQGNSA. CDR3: CASSLVSGVGSPLHF.

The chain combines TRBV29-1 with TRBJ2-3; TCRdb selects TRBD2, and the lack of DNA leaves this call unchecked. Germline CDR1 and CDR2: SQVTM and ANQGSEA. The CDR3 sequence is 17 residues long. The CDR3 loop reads CSVEDRGLAVLRGTQYF.

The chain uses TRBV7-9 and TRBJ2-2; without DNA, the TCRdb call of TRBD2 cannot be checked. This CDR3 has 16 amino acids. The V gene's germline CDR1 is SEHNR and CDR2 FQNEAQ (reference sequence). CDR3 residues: CASSAGLAGATGELFF.

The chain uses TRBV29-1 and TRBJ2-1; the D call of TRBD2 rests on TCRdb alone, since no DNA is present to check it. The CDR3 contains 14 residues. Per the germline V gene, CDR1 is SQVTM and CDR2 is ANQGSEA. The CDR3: CSVVTSGSAYEQFF.

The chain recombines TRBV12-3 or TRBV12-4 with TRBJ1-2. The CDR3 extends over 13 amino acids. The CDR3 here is CASSLEVDDGYTF.

The CDR3 reads CASSLKTGQETEAFF. The V call is TRBV7-3, the J call TRBJ1-1. The CDR3 covers 15 residues. Per the germline V gene, CDR1 is SGHTA and CDR2 is FQGTGA. Drawing the rest from reference TRBV7-3 and TRBJ1-1, the complete variable domain is GAGVSQTPSNKVTEKGKYVELRCDPISGHTALYWYRQSLGQGPEFLIYFQGTGAADDSGLPNDRFFAVRPEGSVSTLKIQRTERGDSAVYLCASSLKTGQETEAFFGQGTRLTVV.

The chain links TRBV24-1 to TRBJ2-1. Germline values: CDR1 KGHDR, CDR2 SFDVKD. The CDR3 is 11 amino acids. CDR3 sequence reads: CATSDGREQFF.

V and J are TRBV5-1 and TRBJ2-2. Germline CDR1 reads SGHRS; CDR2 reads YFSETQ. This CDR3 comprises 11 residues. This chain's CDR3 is CASSITGELFF.

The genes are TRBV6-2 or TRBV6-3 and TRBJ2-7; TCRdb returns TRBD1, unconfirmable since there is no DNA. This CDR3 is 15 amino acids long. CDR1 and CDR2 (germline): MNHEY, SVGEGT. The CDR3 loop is CASSPTTGWSYEQYF.

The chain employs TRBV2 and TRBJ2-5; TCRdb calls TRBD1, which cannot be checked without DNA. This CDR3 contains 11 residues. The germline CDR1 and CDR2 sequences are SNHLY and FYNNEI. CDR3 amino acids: CASSGGGTQYF. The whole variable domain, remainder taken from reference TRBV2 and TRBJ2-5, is EPEVTQTPSHQVTQMGQEVILRCVPISNHLYFYWYRQILGQKVEFLVSFYNNEISEKSEIFDDQFSVERPDGSNFTLKIRSTKLEDSAMYFCASSGGGTQYFGPGTRLLVL.

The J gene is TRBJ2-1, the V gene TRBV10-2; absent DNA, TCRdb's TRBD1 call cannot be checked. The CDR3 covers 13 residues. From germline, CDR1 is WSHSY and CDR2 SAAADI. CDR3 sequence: CATQDVKPNEQFF.

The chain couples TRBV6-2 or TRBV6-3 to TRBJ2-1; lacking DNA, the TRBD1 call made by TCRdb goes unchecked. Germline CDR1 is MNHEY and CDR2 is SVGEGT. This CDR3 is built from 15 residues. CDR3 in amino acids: CASSSPSRSYNEQFF.

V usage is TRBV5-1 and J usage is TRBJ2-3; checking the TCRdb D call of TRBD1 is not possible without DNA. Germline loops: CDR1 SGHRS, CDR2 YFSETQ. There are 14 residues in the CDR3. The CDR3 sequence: CASSLGTSEDTQYF.

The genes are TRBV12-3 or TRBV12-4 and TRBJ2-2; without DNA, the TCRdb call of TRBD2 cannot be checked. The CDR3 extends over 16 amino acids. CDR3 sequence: CASSSVRGGNTGELFF.

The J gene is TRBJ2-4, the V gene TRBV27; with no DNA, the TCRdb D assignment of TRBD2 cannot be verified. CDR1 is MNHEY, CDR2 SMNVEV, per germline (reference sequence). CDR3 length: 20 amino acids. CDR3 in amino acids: CASSTLRGLAGGRAKNIQYF.

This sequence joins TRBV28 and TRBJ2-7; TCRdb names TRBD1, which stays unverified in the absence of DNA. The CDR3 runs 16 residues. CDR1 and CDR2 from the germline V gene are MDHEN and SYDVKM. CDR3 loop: CASSLPDRGSRYEQYF.

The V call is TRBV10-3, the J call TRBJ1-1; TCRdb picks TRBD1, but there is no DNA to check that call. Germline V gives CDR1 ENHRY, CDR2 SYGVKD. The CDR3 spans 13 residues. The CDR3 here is CAISEDWGTEAFF.

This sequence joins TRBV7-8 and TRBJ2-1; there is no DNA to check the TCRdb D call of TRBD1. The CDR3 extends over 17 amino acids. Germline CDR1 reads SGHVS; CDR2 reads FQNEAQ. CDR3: CASSLGPPAGRLNEQFF.

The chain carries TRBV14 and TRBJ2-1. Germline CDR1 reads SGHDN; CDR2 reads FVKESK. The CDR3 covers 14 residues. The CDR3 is CASSQDLVRSEQFF.

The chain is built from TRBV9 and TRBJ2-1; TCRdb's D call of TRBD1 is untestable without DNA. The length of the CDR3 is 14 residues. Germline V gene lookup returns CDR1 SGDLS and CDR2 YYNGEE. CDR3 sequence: CASSPWGPYNEQFF.

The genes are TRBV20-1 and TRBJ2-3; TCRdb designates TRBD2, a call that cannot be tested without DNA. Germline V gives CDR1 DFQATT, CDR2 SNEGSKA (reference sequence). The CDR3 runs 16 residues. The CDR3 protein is CSAKAPSGRKPDTQYF.

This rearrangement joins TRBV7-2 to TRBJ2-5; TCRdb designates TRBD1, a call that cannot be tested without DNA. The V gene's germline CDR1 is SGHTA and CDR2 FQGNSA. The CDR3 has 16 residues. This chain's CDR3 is CASSWTRTGGIEAQYF.

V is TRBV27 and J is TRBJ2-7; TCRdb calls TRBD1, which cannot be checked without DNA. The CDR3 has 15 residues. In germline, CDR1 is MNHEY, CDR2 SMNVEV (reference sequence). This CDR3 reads CASTLVGQGLGEQYF.

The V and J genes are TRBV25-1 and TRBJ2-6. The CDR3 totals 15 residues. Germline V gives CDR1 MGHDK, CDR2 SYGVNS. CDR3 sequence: CASSEGSAGANVLTF. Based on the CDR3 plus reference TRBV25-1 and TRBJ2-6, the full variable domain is EADIYQTPRYLVIGTGKKITLECSQTMGHDKMYWYQQDPGMELHLIHYSYGVNSTEKGDLSSESTVSRIRTEHFPLTLESARPSHTSQYLCASSEGSAGANVLTFGAGSRLTVL.

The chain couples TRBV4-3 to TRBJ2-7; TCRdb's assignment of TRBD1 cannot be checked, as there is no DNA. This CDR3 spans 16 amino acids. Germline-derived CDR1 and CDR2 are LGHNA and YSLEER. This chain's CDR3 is CASSPYPGTDPYEQYF.

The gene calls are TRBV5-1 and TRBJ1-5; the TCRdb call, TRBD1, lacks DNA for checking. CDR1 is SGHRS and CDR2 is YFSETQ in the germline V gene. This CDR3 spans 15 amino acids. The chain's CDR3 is CASSLDTGPDQPQHF. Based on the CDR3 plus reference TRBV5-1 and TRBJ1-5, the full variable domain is KAGVTQTPRYLIKTRGQQVTLSCSPISGHRSVSWYQQTPGQGLQFLFEYFSETQRNKGNFPGRFSGRQFSNSRSEMNVSTLELGDSALYLCASSLDTGPDQPQHFGDGTRLSIL.